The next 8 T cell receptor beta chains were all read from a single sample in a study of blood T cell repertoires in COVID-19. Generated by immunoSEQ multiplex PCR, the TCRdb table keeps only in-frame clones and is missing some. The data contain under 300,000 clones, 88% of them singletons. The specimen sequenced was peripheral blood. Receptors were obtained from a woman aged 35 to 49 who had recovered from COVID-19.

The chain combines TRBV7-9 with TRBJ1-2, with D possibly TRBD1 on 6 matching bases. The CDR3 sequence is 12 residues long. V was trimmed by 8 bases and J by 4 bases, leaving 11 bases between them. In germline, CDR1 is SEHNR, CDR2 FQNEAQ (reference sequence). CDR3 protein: CASQGTGYGYTF. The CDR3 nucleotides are TGTGCCAGCCAGGGGACGGGCTATGGCTACACCTTC.

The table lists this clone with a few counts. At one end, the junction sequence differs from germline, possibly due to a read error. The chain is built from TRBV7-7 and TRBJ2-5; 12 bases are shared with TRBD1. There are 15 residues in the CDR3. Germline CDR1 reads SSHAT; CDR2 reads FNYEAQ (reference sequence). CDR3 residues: CASSTGTGGRETQYF. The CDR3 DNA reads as TGTGCTAGCAGCACCGGGACAGGGGGCAGGGAGACCCAGTACTTC. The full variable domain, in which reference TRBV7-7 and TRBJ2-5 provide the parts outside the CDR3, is GAGVSQSPRYKVTKRGQDVTLRCDPISSHATLYWYQQALGQGPEFLTYFNYEAQPDKSGLPSDRFSAERPEGSISTLTIQRTEQRDSAMYRCASSTGTGGRETQYFGPGTRLLVL.

CDR3 region: CAWTALGQGLTF. The CDR3 region has the DNA TGTGCCTGGACGGCCCTGGGACAGGGGCTCACCTTC. The chain is built from TRBV30 and TRBJ1-2, with 10 bases matching TRBD1. There are 12 residues in the CDR3. Germline assignment: CDR1 GTSNPN and CDR2 SVGIG (reference sequence). The junction had 9 bases not matched to a gene; V was cut back by 4 bases and J by 13 bases.

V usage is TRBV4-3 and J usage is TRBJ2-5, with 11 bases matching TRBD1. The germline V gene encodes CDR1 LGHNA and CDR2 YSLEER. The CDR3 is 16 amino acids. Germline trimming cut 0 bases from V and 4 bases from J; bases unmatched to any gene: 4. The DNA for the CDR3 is TGCGCCAGCAGCCAAGAGTGGGGACAGGGGGGAGAGACCCAGTACTTC. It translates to CASSQEWGQGGETQYF.

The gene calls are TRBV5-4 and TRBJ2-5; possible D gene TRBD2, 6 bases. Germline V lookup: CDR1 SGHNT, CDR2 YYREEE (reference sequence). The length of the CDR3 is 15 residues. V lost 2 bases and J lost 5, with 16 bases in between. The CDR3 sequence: CASSFRALEGETQYF. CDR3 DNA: TGTGCCAGCAGCTTCCGGGCCCTGGAGGGGGAGACCCAGTACTTC.

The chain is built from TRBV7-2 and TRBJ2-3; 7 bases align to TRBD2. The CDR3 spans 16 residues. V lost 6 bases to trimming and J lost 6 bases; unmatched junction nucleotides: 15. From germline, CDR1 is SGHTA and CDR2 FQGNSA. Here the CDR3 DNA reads TGTGCCAGCAGTTCGCGCGGGGGTACCCCCGCGGATACGCAGTATTTT. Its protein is CASSSRGGTPADTQYF.

The CDR3 spells CASSPPGELFF. The CDR3 DNA reads TGTGCCAGCAGCCCCCCGGGGGAGCTGTTTTTT. The V and J genes are TRBV7-2 and TRBJ2-2; D unresolved. The V and J ends lost 5 bases and 8 bases respectively, with 6 bases between them. Germline lookup yields CDR1 SGHTA and CDR2 FQGNSA. The CDR3 loop spans 11 amino acids.

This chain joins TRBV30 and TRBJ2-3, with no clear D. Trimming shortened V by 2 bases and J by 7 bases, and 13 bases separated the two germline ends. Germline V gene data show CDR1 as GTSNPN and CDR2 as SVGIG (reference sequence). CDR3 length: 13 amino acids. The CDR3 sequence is CAWSWSLTNTQYF. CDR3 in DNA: TGTGCCTGGAGTTGGTCTTTAACAAATACGCAGTATTTT. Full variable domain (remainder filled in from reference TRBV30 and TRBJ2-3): SQTIHQWPATLVQPVGSPLSLECTVEGTSNPNLYWYRQAAGRGLQLLFYSVGIGQISSEVPQNLSASRPQDRQFILSSKKLLLSDSGFYLCAWSWSLTNTQYFGPGTRLTVL.